This T cell receptor beta chain derives from a study of blood T cells in healthy people across ages. Study details: Per two T cells, template switching captured roughly one barcoded beta molecule.

A second PCR, run for 7 to 11 cycles, used a sample-barcoded 5' primer plus a J-beta primer mix. Each CDR3 protein gets one entry after TCRdb re-called the 5' RACE reads with MiXCR. The table lists about 690,000 distinct CDR3 sequences, roughly 43% of them singletons. A minimum of 6 million PBMCs was isolated per sample. General study findings and limits: The donors' CMV status was not determined, possibly confounding changes in expanded clonotypes.

Germline lookup yields CDR1 SEHNR and CDR2 FQNEAQ (reference sequence). The CDR3 is 16 residues long. This clonotype was found a few times. The antigen is not known. The sequenced sample was blood. The sequence was collected from a man older than 75 in good health. The V call is TRBV7-9, the J call TRBJ2-5, with D perhaps assigned TRBD1 or TRBD2 (5 bases each). The J call could be wrong; TRBJ2-7 is a better fit for the DNA end. The CDR3 protein is CASSFPGRRNGYEQYF. DNA for the CDR3: TGTGCCAGCAGCTTTCCGGGACGTCGGAACGGGTACGAGCAGTACTTC.